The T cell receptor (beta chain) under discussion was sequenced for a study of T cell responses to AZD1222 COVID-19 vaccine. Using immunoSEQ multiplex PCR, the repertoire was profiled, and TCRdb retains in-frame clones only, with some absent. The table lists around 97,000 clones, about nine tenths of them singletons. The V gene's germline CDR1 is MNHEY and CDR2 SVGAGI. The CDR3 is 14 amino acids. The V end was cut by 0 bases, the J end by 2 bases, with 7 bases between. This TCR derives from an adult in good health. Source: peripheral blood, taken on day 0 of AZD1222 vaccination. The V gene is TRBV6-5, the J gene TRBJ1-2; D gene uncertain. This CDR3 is CASSYSMRNYGYTF. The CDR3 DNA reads TGTGCCAGCAGTTACTCGATGAGGAACTATGGCTACACCTTC.